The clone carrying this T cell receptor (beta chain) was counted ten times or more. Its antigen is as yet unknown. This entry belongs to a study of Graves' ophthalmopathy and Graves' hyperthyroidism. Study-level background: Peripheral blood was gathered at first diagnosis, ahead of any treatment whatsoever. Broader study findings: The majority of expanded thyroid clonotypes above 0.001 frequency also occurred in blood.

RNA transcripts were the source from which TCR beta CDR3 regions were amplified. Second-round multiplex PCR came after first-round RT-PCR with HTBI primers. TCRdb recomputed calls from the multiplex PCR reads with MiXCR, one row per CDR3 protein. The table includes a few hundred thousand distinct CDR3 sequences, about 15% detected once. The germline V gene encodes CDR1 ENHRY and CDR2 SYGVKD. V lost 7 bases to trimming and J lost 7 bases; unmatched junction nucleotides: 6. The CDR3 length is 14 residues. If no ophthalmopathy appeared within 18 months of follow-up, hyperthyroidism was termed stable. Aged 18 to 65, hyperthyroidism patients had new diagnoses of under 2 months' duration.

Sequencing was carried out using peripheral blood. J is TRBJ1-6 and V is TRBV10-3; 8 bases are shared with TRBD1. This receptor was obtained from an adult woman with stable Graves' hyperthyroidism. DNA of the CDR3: TGTGCCATCAAAGGACAGGGAACCAATTCACCCCTCCACTTT. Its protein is CAIKGQGTNSPLHF.